The 19 T cell receptor beta chains below were found in one sample sequenced in a study of T cell responses to AZD1222 COVID-19 vaccine. Clones were read by immunoSEQ multiplex PCR, and TCRdb kept only the in-frame ones, dropping some. The sample consists of some 130,000 clones, around 93% of them appearing once. Sample: peripheral blood, taken 28 days after the second AZD1222 dose. These receptors were taken from an adult who received the AZD1222 COVID-19 vaccine.

The V gene is TRBV29-1, the J gene TRBJ2-1; no firm D call. CDR1 is SQVTM and CDR2 is ANQGSEA in the germline V gene. This CDR3 is built from 10 residues. The V end was cut by 5 bases, the J end by 10 bases, with 9 bases between. DNA of the CDR3: TGCAGCGTTTTCTGGACCGAGCAGTTCTTC. This translates into CSVFWTEQFF.

This clone has only one observation. The chain couples TRBV29-1 to TRBJ2-7; D perhaps matches TRBD1 (5 bases). Germline CDR1 reads SQVTM; CDR2 reads ANQGSEA. CDR3 length: 12 residues. V lost 6 bases and J lost 5, with 14 bases in between. The CDR3 DNA sequence: TGCAGCGTCCAACAGGAGTACGACGAGCAGTACTTC. Amino acids: CSVQQEYDEQYF.

The chain is built from TRBV4-2 and TRBJ1-2, with D uncertain. The CDR3 length is 14 residues. Germline CDR1 reads LGHNA; CDR2 reads YNFKEQ. V lost 0 bases and J lost 5, with 10 bases in between. Here the CDR3 reads CASSQDHTVYGYTF. The CDR3 DNA reads TGTGCCAGCAGCCAAGATCATACAGTGTATGGCTACACCTTC.

This clone was detected once. Mismatch with germline at one junction end may stem from a read error. The V call is TRBV6-1, the J call TRBJ1-3, with unresolved D. CDR1 MNHNS and CDR2 SASEGT come from the germline V gene. CDR3 size: 14 residues. In DNA, the CDR3 is TGTGCCAGCAGCGAAGGTGGAGCCGGAAACACCATATATTTT. This encodes CASSEGGAGNTIYF.

The J gene is TRBJ2-6, the V gene TRBV9; D ambiguous. V lost 4 bases and J lost 2, with 7 bases in between. CDR3 length: 14 residues. The V gene's germline CDR1 is SGDLS and CDR2 YYNGEE. CDR3 protein: CASSTHAGANVLTF. In nucleotides, the CDR3 is TGTGCCAGCAGCACACACGCTGGGGCCAACGTCCTGACTTTC.

Only one count was recorded for this clone. The chain joins TRBV29-1 to TRBJ2-3; no firm D call. Looked up from germline, CDR1 is SQVTM and CDR2 is ANQGSEA. The CDR3 consists of 11 residues. Trimming left V 5 bases short and J 8 bases short, with 11 bases between. CDR3 loop: CSVFVVSTQYF. CDR3 coding DNA: TGCAGCGTTTTTGTCGTGAGTACGCAGTATTTT.

The V call is TRBV19, the J call TRBJ1-5; no clear D gene. The V and J ends lost 6 bases and 3 bases respectively, with 12 bases between them. Germline V gives CDR1 LNHDA, CDR2 SQIVND (reference sequence). The CDR3 length is 14 residues. The CDR3 reads CASSNSRLNQPQHF. CDR3 coding DNA: TGTGCCAGTAGCAACAGTCGCCTCAATCAGCCCCAGCATTTT.

The chain uses TRBV27 and TRBJ1-3; D call uncertain. There are 13 residues in the CDR3. V was clipped by 5 bases and J by 10 bases, with 15 bases between them. The germline V gene has CDR1 MNHEY and CDR2 SMNVEV (reference sequence). As DNA, the CDR3 is TGTGCCAGCAGTCCAGAGGTGTACGGTACCATATATTTT. Translation: CASSPEVYGTIYF.

V usage is TRBV3-1 (or the pseudogene TRBV3-2) and J usage is TRBJ1-4; D may be TRBD1 (6 bases). The CDR3 length is 14 residues. The germline V and J ends were trimmed by 2 bases and 8 bases, with 12 bases remaining between them. The germline gives CDR1 LGHDT, CDR2 YNNKEL (reference sequence). The CDR3 sequence: CASSQLDTGEKLFF. CDR3 nucleotide sequence: TGTGCCAGCAGCCAATTGGACACAGGGGAAAAACTGTTTTTT.

In its sample, this clone was seen once. The chain employs TRBV5-1 and TRBJ2-5; 7 bases are shared with TRBD2. Germline trimming cut 1 base from V and 3 bases from J; bases unmatched to any gene: 3. The CDR3 spans 14 residues. CDR1 SGHRS and CDR2 YFSETQ come from the germline V gene. CDR3 in DNA: TGCGCCAGCAGCTTGCACCGGGGGGAAGAGACCCAGTACTTC. Its translation is CASSLHRGEETQYF.

The V call is TRBV18, the J call TRBJ1-2; no firm D call. Deletions cut 2 bases from V and 1 base from J, with 11 bases between. The V gene's germline CDR1 is KGHSH and CDR2 LQKENI. This CDR3 spans 15 amino acids. CDR3 in DNA: TGTGCCAGCTCACCAGACGGCAGGTTTAACTATGGCTACACCTTC. It codes for CASSPDGRFNYGYTF.

V is TRBV7-2 and J is TRBJ2-5; 8 bases agree with TRBD2. The CDR3 contains 17 residues. Per germline, CDR1 SGHTA and CDR2 FQGNSA. J lost 3 bases, V lost 1 base, and 10 bases had no gene match. The CDR3 here is CASSLVGAGGPKETQYF. The CDR3 DNA follows: TGTGCCAGCAGCTTAGTCGGCGCGGGGGGCCCTAAAGAGACCCAGTACTTC.

Remarks on this clone: A read error may account for a junction end that differs from germline. The J gene is TRBJ1-5, the V gene TRBV7-8; no firm D call. Germline loops: CDR1 SGHVS, CDR2 FQNEAQ. The CDR3 is 16 residues long. The DNA for the CDR3 is TGTGCCAGCAGCTCTCTATCCCGGACGAGCAACCAGCCCCAGCATTTT. Translated: CASSSLSRTSNQPQHF.

This clone came up once. The CDR3, as DNA: TGTGCCAGCAGCTCCCTGGGTGGGTATTGGGATGGCTACACCTTC. Its protein product is CASSSLGGYWDGYTF. The genes are TRBV9 and TRBJ1-2; D is ambiguous. Trimming removed 4 bases from V and 6 bases from J, with 19 bases in between. CDR1 and CDR2 from the germline V gene are SGDLS and YYNGEE. The length of the CDR3 is 15 residues.

This clone came up many times. This chain connects TRBV5-1 to TRBJ2-7; TRBD1 might be the D (6 bases). The germline CDR1 and CDR2 sequences are SGHRS and YFSETQ. V lost 0 bases, J lost 5 bases, and 18 bases lay in between. The length of the CDR3 is 16 residues. In nucleotides, the CDR3 is TGCGCCAGCAGCTTGGGACTTGGGACATTATACGACGAGCAGTACTTC. Amino acid sequence: CASSLGLGTLYDEQYF.

This clone was counted only a few times. This sequence joins TRBV5-6 and TRBJ2-1, with 10 bases matching TRBD2. The ends lost 1 base at V and 8 bases at J; junction bases unmatched: 12. Germline V gene data show CDR1 as SGHDT and CDR2 as YYEEEE. This CDR3 is built from 17 residues. CDR3 coding DNA: TGTGCCAGCAGCTTGTTCCAGCGGGGGGGCTTTGTCGATGAGCAGTTCTTC. Translating it yields CASSLFQRGGFVDEQFF.

V gene TRBV2 combines with J gene TRBJ1-3; tentative D call: TRBD1 (6 bases). The CDR3 extends over 16 amino acids. Per the germline V gene, CDR1 is SNHLY and CDR2 is FYNNEI. Trimming removed 6 bases from V and 2 bases from J, with 17 bases in between. This chain's CDR3 is CASRGANRIPGNTIYF. The CDR3 nucleotides read TGTGCCAGCAGGGGGGCCAACAGGATACCTGGAAACACCATATATTTT.

The rearrangement uses TRBV18 and TRBJ2-6, with TRBD1 as a possible D gene (6 bases). Trimming removed 6 bases at V and 2 bases at J, with 17 bases between. There are 17 residues in the CDR3. Germline V gives CDR1 KGHSH, CDR2 LQKENI. The CDR3: CASSRESGAPGANVLTF. The CDR3, as DNA: TGTGCCAGCTCGCGAGAATCAGGGGCTCCTGGGGCCAACGTCCTGACTTTC.

V is TRBV7-8 and J is TRBJ1-5, with D possibly TRBD1 on 6 matching bases. Between the trimmed V and J ends, which lost 0 bases and 9 bases, there was a span of 15 bases. Germline-derived CDR1 and CDR2 are SGHVS and FQNEAQ. This CDR3 comprises 15 residues. The CDR3 protein is CASSLARVGGPPQHF. The CDR3 coding sequence is TGTGCCAGCAGCTTAGCGCGGGTAGGGGGACCGCCCCAGCATTTT. Together with reference TRBV7-8 and TRBJ1-5, the CDR3 gives the full variable domain: GAGVSQSPRYKVAKRGQDVALRCDPISGHVSLFWYQQALGQGPEFLTYFQNEAQLDKSGLPSDRFFAERPEGSVSTLKIQRTQQEDSAVYLCASSLARVGGPPQHFGDGTRLSIL.